This note documents a single T cell receptor beta chain sequence. Its matching antigen is unknown. V gave up 4 bases and J gave up 5 bases; unmatched junction bases: 2. Germline values: CDR1 MNHGY, CDR2 SAAAGT. The CDR3 totals 13 residues. This record belongs to a study of T cells in localized non-small cell lung cancer. Lung tissue at least 2 cm from the tumor margin was confirmed free of atypia. Profiled with immunoSEQ multiplex PCR; TCRdb holds only in-frame clones, not every one. Here the sample spans about 1,800 clones, approximately 24% being singletons. Regarding the study as a whole: Because researchers sequenced only one region of the tumor, heterogeneity is still possible. Appearing in adjacent lung were a median about 50 of the top 100 tumor clones.

Sequenced here: normal lung tissue next to the tumor, sampled before any cancer treatment. This chain uses TRBV6-8 with TRBJ2-7; TRBD1 matches 10 bases. This TCR derives from a woman between 35 and 70 years old with stage II squamous cell lung carcinoma. The CDR3: CASSWTGGDEQYF. CDR3 DNA: TGTGCCAGCAGTTGGACAGGGGGGGACGAGCAGTACTTC.